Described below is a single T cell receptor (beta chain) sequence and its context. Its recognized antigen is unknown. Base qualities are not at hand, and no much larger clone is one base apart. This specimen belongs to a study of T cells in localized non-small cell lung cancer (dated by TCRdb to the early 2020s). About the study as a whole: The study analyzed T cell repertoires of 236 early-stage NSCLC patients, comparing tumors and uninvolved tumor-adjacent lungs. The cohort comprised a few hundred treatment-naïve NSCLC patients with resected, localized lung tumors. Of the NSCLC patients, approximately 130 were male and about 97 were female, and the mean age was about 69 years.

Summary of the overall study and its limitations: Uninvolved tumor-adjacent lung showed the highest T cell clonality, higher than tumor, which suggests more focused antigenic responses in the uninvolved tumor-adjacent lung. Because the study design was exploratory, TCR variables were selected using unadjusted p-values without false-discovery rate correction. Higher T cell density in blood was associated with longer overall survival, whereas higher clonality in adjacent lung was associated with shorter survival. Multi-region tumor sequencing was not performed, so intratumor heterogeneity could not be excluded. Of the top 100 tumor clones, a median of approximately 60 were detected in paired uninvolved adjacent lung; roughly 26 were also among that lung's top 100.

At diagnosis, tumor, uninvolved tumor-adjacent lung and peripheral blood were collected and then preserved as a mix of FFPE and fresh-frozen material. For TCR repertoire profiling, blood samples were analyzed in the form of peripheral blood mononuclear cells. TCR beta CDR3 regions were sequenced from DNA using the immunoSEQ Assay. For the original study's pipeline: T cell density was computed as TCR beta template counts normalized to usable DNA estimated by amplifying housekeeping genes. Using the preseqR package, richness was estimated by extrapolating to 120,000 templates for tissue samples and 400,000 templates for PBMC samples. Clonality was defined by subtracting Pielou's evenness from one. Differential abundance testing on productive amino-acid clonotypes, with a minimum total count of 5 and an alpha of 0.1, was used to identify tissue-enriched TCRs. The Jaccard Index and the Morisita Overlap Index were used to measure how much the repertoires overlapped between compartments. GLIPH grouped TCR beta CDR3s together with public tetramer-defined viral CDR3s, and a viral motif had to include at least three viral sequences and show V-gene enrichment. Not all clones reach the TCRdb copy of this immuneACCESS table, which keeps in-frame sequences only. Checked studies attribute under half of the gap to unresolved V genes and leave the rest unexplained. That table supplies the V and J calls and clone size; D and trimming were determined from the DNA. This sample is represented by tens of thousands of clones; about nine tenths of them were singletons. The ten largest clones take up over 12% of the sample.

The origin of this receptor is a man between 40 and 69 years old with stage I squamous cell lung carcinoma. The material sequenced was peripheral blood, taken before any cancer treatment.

The CDR3 protein sequence reads: CASSPLAGGPFTGELFF. The sequence in DNA is TGTGCCAGCAGCCCATTAGCGGGGGGGCCTTTTACCGGGGAGCTGTTTTTT. The V gene is TRBV11-3 and the J gene is TRBJ2-2; the junction holds 11 bases that match TRBD2. V trim: 5 bases; J trim: 5 bases; unmatched bases: 10. CDR1 SGHNT and CDR2 YENEEA were looked up in the germline V gene. The CDR3 runs 17 residues from the cysteine to the phenylalanine. Only the CDR3 part of the read is kept: 51 bases, read in frame from the first base.